This T cell receptor beta chain stems from a study of shared clonotypes between healthy human individuals. Generated by immunoSEQ multiplex PCR, the TCRdb table keeps only in-frame clones and is missing some. Found here are approximately 2.4 million clones, approximately 96% of them singletons; the top ten hold approximately 0.13%. The sample holds one count of this clone. What it binds is unknown. Notes on the study in general: Read depth was anticipated to influence clonotype sharing among donors. Naive subsets tended to show greater estimated richness than memory subsets.

The source material was naive CD4+ T cells sorted from blood. Stated subset: CD45RA+ positively selected. This clonotype originated in a man between 18 and 29 years old in good health.

This chain's CDR3 is CAIRDTGSSQPQHF. In nucleotides, the CDR3 is TGTGCCATCAGAGATACAGGGTCAAGTCAGCCCCAGCATTTT. V gene TRBV10-3 combines with J gene TRBJ1-5, with D maybe TRBD1 (6 bases). The CDR3 has 14 amino acids. Trimming cost V 6 bases and J 6 bases, with 15 bases left between them. Germline-derived CDR1 and CDR2 are ENHRY and SYGVKD.